The 31 T cell receptor beta chains below come from one sample, sequenced in a study of blood T cell repertoires in COVID-19. Data came from immunoSEQ multiplex PCR; TCRdb stores just in-frame clones and leaves some out. The table has some 78,000 clones, approximately 89% seen once. Sequenced input: peripheral blood. The receptors stem from a man between 45 and 60 years old with active or convalescent COVID-19.

The genes are TRBV12-3 or TRBV12-4 and TRBJ1-1; D perhaps matches TRBD1 (5 bases). V lost 9 bases and J lost 3, with 14 bases in between. CDR3 length: 13 amino acids. CDR3 loop: CASGAGGDTEAFF. The CDR3, as DNA: TGTGCCAGTGGGGCGGGAGGGGACACTGAAGCTTTCTTT.

The chain carries TRBV28 and TRBJ1-1; TRBD1 might be the D (6 bases). Germline V gene sequence: CDR1 MDHEN, CDR2 SYDVKM. Trimming shortened V by 7 bases and J by 3 bases, and 15 bases separated the two germline ends. This CDR3 region has 14 residues. Here the CDR3 reads CASTAGGAYTEAFF. As DNA, the CDR3 is TGTGCCAGCACTGCGGGGGGGGCCTACACTGAAGCTTTCTTT. Drawing the rest from reference TRBV28 and TRBJ1-1, the complete variable domain is DVKVTQSSRYLVKRTGEKVFLECVQDMDHENMFWYRQDPGLGLRLIYFSYDVKMKEKGDIPEGYSVSREKKERFSLILESASTNQTSMYLCASTAGGAYTEAFFGQGTRLTVV.

The chain couples TRBV6-5 to TRBJ2-1; D possibly corresponds to TRBD1 (5 bases). CDR3 length: 15 residues. Trimming removed 6 bases at V and 8 bases at J, with 20 bases between. The germline gives CDR1 MNHEY, CDR2 SVGAGI. The CDR3 DNA follows: TGTGCCAGCAGCCGAGCCCCTGACAGTTTTTATGAGCAGTTCTTC. Translating it yields CASSRAPDSFYEQFF.

The V gene is TRBV2, the J gene TRBJ2-7, with TRBD1 as a possible D gene (5 bases). V lost 0 bases and J lost 11, with 11 bases in between. The CDR3 is made up of 12 amino acids. The germline V gene has CDR1 SNHLY and CDR2 FYNNEI. For the CDR3, the DNA is TGTGCCAGCAGTGAAGCGCCGGGCAGGGAGTACGTC. This sequence encodes CASSEAPGREYV.

The V and J genes are TRBV5-4 and TRBJ2-5, with a tentative D call TRBD1 (5 bases). Trimming took 5 bases from V and 0 from J, leaving 8 bases between them. The CDR3 sequence is 13 residues long. Germline V CDR1 and CDR2: SGHNT, YYREEE (reference sequence). The chain's CDR3 is CASRSGYQETQYF. DNA of the CDR3: TGTGCCAGCAGGTCAGGGTACCAAGAGACCCAGTACTTC.

This rearrangement joins TRBV3-1 (or the pseudogene TRBV3-2) to TRBJ2-7, with 7 bases fitting TRBD1. Germline trimming cut 0 bases from V and 1 base from J; bases unmatched to any gene: 3. Germline V lookup: CDR1 LGHDT, CDR2 YNNKEL (reference sequence). The CDR3 covers 15 residues. CDR3 coding DNA: TGTGCCAGCAGCCAAGATTCGACAGGGTCCTACGAGCAGTACTTC. Encoded protein: CASSQDSTGSYEQYF.

CDR3 sequence: CASSPRGLAGNEQFF. Here the CDR3 DNA reads TGTGCCAGCAGTCCCAGGGGACTAGCAGGGAATGAGCAGTTCTTC. The chain joins TRBV2 to TRBJ2-1; 9 nucleotides agree with TRBD2. CDR1 and CDR2 from the germline V gene are SNHLY and FYNNEI. The J segment lost 7 bases and the V segment lost 5 bases, leaving 9 bases of the junction unmatched. The CDR3 has 15 amino acids.

Only a few counts were recorded for this clone. The chain has TRBV6-1 and TRBJ1-2; D might be TRBD1 (6 bases). Trimming removed 1 base from V and 4 bases from J, with 7 bases in between. CDR1 MNHNS and CDR2 SASEGT come from the germline V gene. The CDR3 runs to 13 residues. The CDR3 DNA follows: TGTGCCAGCAGTGAAGTGACAGGCTATGGCTACACCTTC. It encodes CASSEVTGYGYTF.

V is TRBV4-3 and J is TRBJ2-2; the D gene is possibly TRBD1 (6 bases). The CDR3 is 16 residues long. CDR1 LGHNA and CDR2 YSLEER come from the germline V gene. V dropped 1 base and J dropped 4 bases, with 13 bases sitting between them. As DNA, the CDR3 is TGCGCCAGCAGCCAAGGTCCGGACAGTGGCACCGGGGAGCTGTTTTTT. Its protein product is CASSQGPDSGTGELFF.

This sequence joins TRBV30 and TRBJ1-2; 9 bases map to TRBD1. There are 12 residues in the CDR3. With 3 bases clipped from V and 8 bases from J, the junction kept 4 bases outside the gene matches. Germline V gives CDR1 GTSNPN, CDR2 SVGIG (reference sequence). The CDR3 bases are TGTGCCTGGAGAGACACAGGGGGCGGCTACACCTTC. It is translated as CAWRDTGGGYTF.

The rearrangement uses TRBV28 and TRBJ1-2; 9 bases match TRBD1. Unmatched junction bases numbered 4, after V lost 4 bases and J lost 4 bases. The CDR3 spans 14 residues. Germline V gives CDR1 MDHEN, CDR2 SYDVKM. CDR3 bases: TGTGCCAGCAGTTCTCCGGGACAGGGCTATGGCTACACCTTC. This codes for CASSSPGQGYGYTF.

The chain combines TRBV5-1 with TRBJ2-5, with D possibly matching TRBD1 (6 bases). CDR3 length: 15 residues. Germline assignment: CDR1 SGHRS and CDR2 YFSETQ. The V and J ends lost 5 bases and 4 bases respectively, with 18 bases between them. CDR3 DNA: TGCGCCAGCAGGGTCCGGACAAGAGGGGGAGAGACCCAGTACTTC. It codes for CASRVRTRGGETQYF. The variable domain in full, with the rest retrieved from reference TRBV5-1 and TRBJ2-5, is KAGVTQTPRYLIKTRGQQVTLSCSPISGHRSVSWYQQTPGQGLQFLFEYFSETQRNKGNFPGRFSGRQFSNSRSEMNVSTLELGDSALYLCASRVRTRGGETQYFGPGTRLLVL.

The CDR3 loop is CASSAKQGNYGYTF. CDR3 DNA sequence: TGTGCCAGCAGCGCCAAGCAGGGGAACTATGGCTACACCTTC. The chain recombines TRBV13 with TRBJ1-2; a weak D match, TRBD1 (6 bases). V lost 5 bases, J lost 2 bases, and 12 bases lay in between. This CDR3 contains 14 residues. Germline loops: CDR1 PRHDT, CDR2 FYEKMQ (reference sequence).

The gene calls are TRBV7-6 and TRBJ2-1; TRBD2 agrees at 8 bases. Looked up from germline, CDR1 is SGHVS and CDR2 is FNYEAQ. The V segment lost 1 base and the J segment 5 bases; nucleotides outside the gene matches: 4. The CDR3 extends over 15 amino acids. Here the CDR3 reads CASSLGSGGDNEQFF. The CDR3, as DNA: TGTGCCAGCAGCTTAGGGTCCGGGGGGGACAATGAGCAGTTCTTC.

This chain connects TRBV6-5 to TRBJ2-5; 10 positions match TRBD1. CDR1 and CDR2 from the germline V gene are MNHEY and SVGAGI. The CDR3 consists of 15 residues. V trimming: 6 bases; J trimming: 1 base; junction bases outside the gene matches: 5. DNA for the CDR3: TGTGCCAGCAGCCGACAGGGGGCTACCCAAGAGACCCAGTACTTC. It encodes CASSRQGATQETQYF.

The rearrangement uses TRBV27 and TRBJ1-3; maybe TRBD1 (5 bases). Germline CDR1 and CDR2: MNHEY and SMNVEV (reference sequence). The CDR3 is made up of 13 amino acids. V dropped 11 bases and J dropped 1 base, with 12 bases sitting between them. The CDR3 spells CASGAASGNTIYF. As DNA, the CDR3 is TGTGCCTCTGGGGCAGCTTCTGGAAACACCATATATTTT.

The chain has TRBV5-4 and TRBJ2-5; TRBD2 matches 7 bases. CDR3 length equals 14 residues. Germline lookup yields CDR1 SGHNT and CDR2 YYREEE (reference sequence). The V segment lost 4 bases and the J segment 3 bases; nucleotides outside the gene matches: 6. The CDR3 region is CASSPGGREETQYF. In DNA form, the CDR3 reads TGTGCCAGCAGCCCCGGGGGGAGAGAAGAGACCCAGTACTTC.

The chain recombines TRBV10-3 with TRBJ2-2, with D possibly being TRBD1 (6 bases). Germline-derived CDR1 and CDR2 are ENHRY and SYGVKD. This CDR3 is built from 15 residues. Trimming removed 2 bases at V and 5 bases at J, with 12 bases between. DNA of the CDR3: TGTGCCATCAGTGAGAGGGGGACCGATACCGGGGAGCTGTTTTTT. Encoded protein: CAISERGTDTGELFF.

The rearrangement uses TRBV14 and TRBJ2-3, with D possibly matching TRBD2 (6 bases). Germline V gene lookup returns CDR1 SGHDN and CDR2 FVKESK. V was trimmed by 6 bases and J by 2 bases, leaving 15 bases between them. The CDR3 runs to 15 residues. CDR3 nucleotides: TGTGCCAGCAGTCGGGACTCCCACCCCACAGATACGCAGTATTTT. It yields the protein CASSRDSHPTDTQYF. Drawing the rest from reference TRBV14 and TRBJ2-3, the complete variable domain is EAGVTQFPSHSVIEKGQTVTLRCDPISGHDNLYWYRRVMGKEIKFLLHFVKESKQDESGMPNNRFLAERTGGTYSTLKVQPAELEDSGVYFCASSRDSHPTDTQYFGPGTRLTVL.

This clone was recorded a few times. The genes are TRBV19 and TRBJ2-1; 10 bases are shared with TRBD1. This CDR3 has 14 residues. Trimming cost V 7 bases and J 9 bases; bases outside gene matches: 9. CDR1 is LNHDA, CDR2 SQIVND, per germline (reference sequence). Here the CDR3 DNA reads TGTGCCAGTACGCGGGACAGGGGAATCAGTGAGCAGTTCTTC. It yields the protein CASTRDRGISEQFF.

The V call is TRBV5-4, the J call TRBJ2-7; 10 bases fit TRBD2. The V and J ends lost 4 bases and 0 bases, in that order; junction bases with no gene match: 7. Germline V gene data show CDR1 as SGHNT and CDR2 as YYREEE (reference sequence). This CDR3 is 16 amino acids long. The CDR3 loop reads CASSPASGGTSYEQYF. The CDR3 DNA reads as TGTGCCAGCAGCCCAGCTAGCGGGGGTACCTCCTACGAGCAGTACTTC. The variable domain in full, with the rest retrieved from reference TRBV5-4 and TRBJ2-7, is ETGVTQSPTHLIKTRGQQVTLRCSSQSGHNTVSWYQQALGQGPQFIFQYYREEENGRGNFPPRFSGLQFPNYSSELNVNALELDDSALYLCASSPASGGTSYEQYFGPGTRLTVT.

The J gene is TRBJ1-2, the V gene TRBV6-2 or TRBV6-3; the match to TRBD1 covers 11 bases. J gave up 8 bases and V 2 bases, and 7 bases lay outside the gene matches. The CDR3 has 15 residues. CDR1 and CDR2 (germline): MNHEY, SVGEGT. Here the CDR3 DNA reads TGTGCCAGCAGTTACGGACAGGGGGCTCCTGAAGGCTACACCTTC. Translating it yields CASSYGQGAPEGYTF.

This clone is a singleton in its sample. The chain carries TRBV11-2 and TRBJ2-3; D uncertain. This CDR3 has 13 residues. The V gene's germline CDR1 is SGHAT and CDR2 FQNNGV. V was shortened by 6 bases and J by 1 base, with 8 bases between the two germline ends. CDR3 nucleotides: TGTGCCAGCAGATCTTCTGGCACAGATACGCAGTATTTT. It yields the protein CASRSSGTDTQYF.

The chain is built from TRBV7-8 and TRBJ2-5, with TRBD2 identical over 10 bases. With 4 bases clipped from V and 1 base from J, the junction kept 9 bases outside the gene matches. Germline V gene lookup returns CDR1 SGHVS and CDR2 FQNEAQ. This CDR3 is 17 amino acids long. CDR3 sequence: CASSSHGSGGFQETQYF. The CDR3 nucleotides read TGTGCCAGCAGCTCCCATGGTAGCGGGGGGTTCCAAGAGACCCAGTACTTC.

The V and J genes are TRBV10-3 and TRBJ2-1; TRBD2 matches at 7 bases. This CDR3 has 14 amino acids. V was clipped by 10 bases and J by 3 bases; unmatched bases: 9. Germline CDR1 ENHRY, CDR2 SYGVKD. The DNA for the CDR3 is TGTGCCACCCTCGGAGGGGAGGGCTACAATGAGCAGTTCTTC. Protein product: CATLGGEGYNEQFF.

The rearrangement joins TRBV7-2 to TRBJ1-1, with 7 bases fitting TRBD1. The V gene's germline CDR1 is SGHTA and CDR2 FQGNSA. V was clipped by 5 bases and J by 1 base; unmatched bases: 10. CDR3 length: 16 residues. CDR3 residues: CASSPRQGASNTEAFF. In DNA, the CDR3 is TGTGCCAGCAGCCCCAGACAGGGCGCGTCGAACACTGAAGCTTTCTTT. The variable domain in full, with the rest retrieved from reference TRBV7-2 and TRBJ1-1, is GAGVSQSPSNKVTEKGKDVELRCDPISGHTALYWYRQSLGQGLEFLIYFQGNSAPDKSGLPSDRFSAERTGGSVSTLTIQRTQQEDSAVYLCASSPRQGASNTEAFFGQGTRLTVV.

V and J are TRBV18 and TRBJ1-6; TRBD1 is a possible D gene (5 bases). The CDR3 is made up of 14 amino acids. In germline, CDR1 is KGHSH, CDR2 LQKENI. Between the trimmed V and J ends, which lost 4 bases and 14 bases, there was a span of 18 bases. DNA of the CDR3: TGTGCCAGCTCACTGAGTAGGGGCCACCCCACCCTCCACTTT. Encoded protein: CASSLSRGHPTLHF.

The chain combines TRBV19 with TRBJ1-2; unclear D gene. The CDR3 is made up of 14 amino acids. Germline V gene data show CDR1 as LNHDA and CDR2 as SQIVND (reference sequence). The V end was cut by 1 base, the J end by 2 bases, with 8 bases between. CDR3 region: CASSIGEGNYGYTF. As DNA, the CDR3 is TGTGCCAGTAGTATAGGAGAGGGCAACTATGGCTACACCTTC.

J is TRBJ1-2 and V is TRBV14; TRBD1 matches 7 bases. Trimming at V came to 4 bases and at J to 2 bases, leaving 7 bases not matched to a gene. Germline CDR1 is SGHDN and CDR2 is FVKESK. The CDR3 runs 15 residues. The CDR3 region has the DNA TGTGCCAGCAGCCTCAACAGGGGAGGCAACTATGGCTACACCTTC. This gives the protein CASSLNRGGNYGYTF.

The genes are TRBV27 and TRBJ2-3, with TRBD2 matching over 7 bases. The CDR3 loop spans 13 amino acids. Germline CDR1 reads MNHEY; CDR2 reads SMNVEV (reference sequence). Germline trimming cut 6 bases from V and 2 bases from J; bases unmatched to any gene: 2. Here the CDR3 reads CASRRGNTDTQYF. For the CDR3, the DNA is TGTGCCAGCAGGCGGGGGAACACAGATACGCAGTATTTT.

This rearrangement joins TRBV9 to TRBJ2-2; 7 nucleotides match TRBD2. Germline trimming cut 3 bases from V and 0 bases from J; bases unmatched to any gene: 5. CDR1 and CDR2 from the germline V gene are SGDLS and YYNGEE. This CDR3 spans 16 amino acids. CDR3 DNA sequence: TGTGCCAGCAGCGCCTACGGGGGGACGAACACCGGGGAGCTGTTTTTT. This encodes CASSAYGGTNTGELFF.